This T cell receptor (beta chain) comes out of a study of beta chain features in type 1 diabetes. This CDR3 region has 15 residues. Germline loops: CDR1 SGHTS, CDR2 YDEGEE. Trimming removed 0 bases from V and 4 bases from J; junction bases left unmatched: 6. What was sequenced were expressed TCRB transcripts, since all of the isolated RNA had been reverse transcribed. The data were produced by immunoSEQ multiplex PCR, yet TCRdb's version contains in-frame clones alone and is incomplete. The sample lists around 160,000 clones; approximately 52% were seen once. The chain uses TRBV5-8 and TRBJ1-2; 7 bases map to TRBD1. Sample: Tregs from blood. This TCR was sampled from a man aged 18 to 30 in good health. Here the CDR3 DNA reads TGTGCCAGCAGCTTGGCGCCAGGGGGTGGCTATGGCTACACCTTC. Translation: CASSLAPGGGYGYTF.